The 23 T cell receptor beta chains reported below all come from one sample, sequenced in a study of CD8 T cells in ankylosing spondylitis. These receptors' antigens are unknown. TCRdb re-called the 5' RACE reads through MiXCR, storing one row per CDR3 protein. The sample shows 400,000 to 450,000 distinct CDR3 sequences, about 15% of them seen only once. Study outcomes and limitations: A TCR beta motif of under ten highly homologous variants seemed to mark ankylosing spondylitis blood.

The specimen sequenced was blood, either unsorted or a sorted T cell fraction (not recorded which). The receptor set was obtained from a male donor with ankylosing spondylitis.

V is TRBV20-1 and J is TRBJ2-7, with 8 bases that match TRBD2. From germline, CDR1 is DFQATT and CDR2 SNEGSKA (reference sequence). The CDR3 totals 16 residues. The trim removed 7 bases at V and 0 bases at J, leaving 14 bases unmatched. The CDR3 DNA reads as TGCAGTGTCCTGTCCAGCGGGAGCCCACACTCCTACGAGCAGTACTTC. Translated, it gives CSVLSSGSPHSYEQYF.

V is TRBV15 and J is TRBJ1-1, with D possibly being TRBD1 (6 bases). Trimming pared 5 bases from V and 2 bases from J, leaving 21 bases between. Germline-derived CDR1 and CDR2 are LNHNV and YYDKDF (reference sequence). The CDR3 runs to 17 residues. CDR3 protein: CATSLMSLGAGNTEAFF. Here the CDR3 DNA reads TGTGCCACCAGCCTGATGTCTCTGGGGGCAGGCAACACTGAAGCTTTCTTT. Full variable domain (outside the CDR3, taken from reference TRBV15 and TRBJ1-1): DAMVIQNPRYQVTQFGKPVTLSCSQTLNHNVMYWYQQKSSQAPKLLFHYYDKDFNNEADTPDNFQSRRPNTSFCFLDIRSPGLGDTAMYLCATSLMSLGAGNTEAFFGQGTRLTVV.

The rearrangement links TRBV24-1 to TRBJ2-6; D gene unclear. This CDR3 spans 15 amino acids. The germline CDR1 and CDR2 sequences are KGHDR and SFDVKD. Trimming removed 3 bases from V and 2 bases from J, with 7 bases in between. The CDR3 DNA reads TGTGCCACCAGTGATCCCACCCCTGGGGCCAACGTCCTGACTTTC. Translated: CATSDPTPGANVLTF.

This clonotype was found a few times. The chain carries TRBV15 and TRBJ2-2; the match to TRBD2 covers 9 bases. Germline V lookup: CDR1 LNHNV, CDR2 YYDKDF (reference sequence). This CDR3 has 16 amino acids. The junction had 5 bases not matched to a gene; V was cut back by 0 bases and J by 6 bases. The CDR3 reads CATSRDGGGRAGELFF. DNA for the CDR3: TGTGCCACCAGCAGAGATGGTGGCGGGAGGGCCGGGGAGCTGTTTTTT.

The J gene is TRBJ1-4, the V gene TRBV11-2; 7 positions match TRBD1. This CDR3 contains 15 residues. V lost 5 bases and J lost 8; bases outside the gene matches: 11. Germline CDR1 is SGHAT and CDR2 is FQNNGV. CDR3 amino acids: CASSPRQGREEKLFF. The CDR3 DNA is TGTGCCAGCAGCCCCCGACAGGGACGGGAAGAAAAACTGTTTTTT.

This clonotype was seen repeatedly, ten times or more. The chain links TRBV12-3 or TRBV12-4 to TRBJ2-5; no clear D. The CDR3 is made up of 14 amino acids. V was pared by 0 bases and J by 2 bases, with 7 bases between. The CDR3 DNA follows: TGTGCCAGCAGTTTAGCGGGGAAGCAAGAGACCCAGTACTTC. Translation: CASSLAGKQETQYF.

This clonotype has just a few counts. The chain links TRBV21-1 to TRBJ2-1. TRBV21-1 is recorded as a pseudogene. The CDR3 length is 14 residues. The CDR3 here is CASSKEGSYNEQFF. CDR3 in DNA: TGTGCCAGCAGCAAAGAAGGGTCCTACAATGAGCAGTTCTTC.

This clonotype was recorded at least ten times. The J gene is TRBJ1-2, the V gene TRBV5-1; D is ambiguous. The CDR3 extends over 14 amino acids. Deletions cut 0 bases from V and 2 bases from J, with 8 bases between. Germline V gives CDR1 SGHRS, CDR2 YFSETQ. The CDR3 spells CASSLGAENYGYTF. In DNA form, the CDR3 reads TGCGCCAGCAGCTTGGGGGCGGAAAACTATGGCTACACCTTC.

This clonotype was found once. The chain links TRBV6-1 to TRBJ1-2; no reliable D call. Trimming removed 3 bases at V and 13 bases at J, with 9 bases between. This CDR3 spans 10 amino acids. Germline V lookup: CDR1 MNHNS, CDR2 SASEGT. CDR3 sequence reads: CASSDGWSTF. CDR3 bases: TGTGCCAGCAGTGATGGGTGGAGCACCTTC.

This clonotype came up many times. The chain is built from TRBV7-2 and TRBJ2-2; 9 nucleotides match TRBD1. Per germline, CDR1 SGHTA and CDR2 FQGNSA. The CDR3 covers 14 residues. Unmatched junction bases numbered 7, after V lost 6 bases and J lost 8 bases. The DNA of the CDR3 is TGTGCCAGCAGACAGGGGGCCGGAACGGGGGAGCTGTTTTTT. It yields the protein CASRQGAGTGELFF.

The DNA of the CDR3 is TGTACCCCCGTGGGCAGGGCGACTGAAGCTTTCTTT. It translates to CTPVGRATEAFF. The chain combines TRBV21-1 with TRBJ1-1; the DNA was not compared with TRBD1, the D call given in the table. TRBV21-1 is a listed pseudogene. The CDR3 consists of 12 residues.

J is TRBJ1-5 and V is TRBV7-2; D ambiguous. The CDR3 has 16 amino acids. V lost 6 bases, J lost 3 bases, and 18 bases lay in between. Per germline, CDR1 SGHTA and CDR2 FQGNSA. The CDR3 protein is CASSPSRAGDNQPQHF. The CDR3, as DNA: TGTGCCAGCAGTCCCTCGAGGGCAGGCGACAATCAGCCCCAGCATTTT. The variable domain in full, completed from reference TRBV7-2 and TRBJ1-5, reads GAGVSQSPSNKVTEKGKDVELRCDPISGHTALYWYRQSLGQGLEFLIYFQGNSAPDKSGLPSDRFSAERTGGSVSTLTIQRTQQEDSAVYLCASSPSRAGDNQPQHFGDGTRLSIL.

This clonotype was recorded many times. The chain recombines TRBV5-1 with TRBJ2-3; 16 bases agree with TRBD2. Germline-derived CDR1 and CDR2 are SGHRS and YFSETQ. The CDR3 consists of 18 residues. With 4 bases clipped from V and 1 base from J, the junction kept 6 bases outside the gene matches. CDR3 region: CASSPGLAGGRGTDTQYF. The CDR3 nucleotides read TGCGCCAGCAGCCCGGGACTAGCGGGGGGGCGCGGCACAGATACGCAGTATTTT.

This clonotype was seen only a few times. CDR3 amino acids: CASSPTTANYGYTF. The CDR3 nucleotides are TGCGCCAGCAGCCCTACGACAGCTAACTATGGCTACACCTTC. V and J are TRBV5-1 and TRBJ1-2; the D gene is possibly TRBD1 (5 bases). This CDR3 region has 14 residues. Trimming stripped 4 bases from V and 0 bases from J, with 10 bases between. CDR1 is SGHRS, CDR2 YFSETQ, per germline.

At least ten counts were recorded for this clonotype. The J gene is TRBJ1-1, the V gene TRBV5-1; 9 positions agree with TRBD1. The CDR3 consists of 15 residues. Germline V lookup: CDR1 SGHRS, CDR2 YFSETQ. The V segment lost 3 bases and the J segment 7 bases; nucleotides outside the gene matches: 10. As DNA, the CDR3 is TGCGCCAGCAGCTGGGGACAGGGAGGCAAAGGTGAAGCTTTCTTT. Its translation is CASSWGQGGKGEAFF.

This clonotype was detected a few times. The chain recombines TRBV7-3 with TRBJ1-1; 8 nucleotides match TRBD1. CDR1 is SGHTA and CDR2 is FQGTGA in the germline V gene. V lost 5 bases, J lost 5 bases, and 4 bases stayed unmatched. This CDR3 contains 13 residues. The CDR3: CASSMTGETEAFF. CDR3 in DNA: TGTGCCAGCAGCATGACAGGGGAAACTGAAGCTTTCTTT.

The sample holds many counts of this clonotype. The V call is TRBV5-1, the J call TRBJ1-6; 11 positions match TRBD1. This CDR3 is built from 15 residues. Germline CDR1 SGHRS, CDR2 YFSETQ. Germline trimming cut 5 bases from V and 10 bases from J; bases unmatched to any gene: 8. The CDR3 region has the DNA TGCGCCAGCAGTCGGCTGGGACAGGGGGTCTCACCCCTCCACTTT. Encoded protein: CASSRLGQGVSPLHF. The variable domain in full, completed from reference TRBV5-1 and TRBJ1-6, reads KAGVTQTPRYLIKTRGQQVTLSCSPISGHRSVSWYQQTPGQGLQFLFEYFSETQRNKGNFPGRFSGRQFSNSRSEMNVSTLELGDSALYLCASSRLGQGVSPLHFGNGTRLTVT.

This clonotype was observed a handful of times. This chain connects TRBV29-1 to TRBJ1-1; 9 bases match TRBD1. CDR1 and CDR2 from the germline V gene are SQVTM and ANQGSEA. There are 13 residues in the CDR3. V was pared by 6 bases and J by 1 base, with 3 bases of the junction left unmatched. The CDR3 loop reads CSVLDRGNTEAFF. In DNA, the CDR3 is TGCAGCGTCCTGGACAGGGGGAACACTGAAGCTTTCTTT.

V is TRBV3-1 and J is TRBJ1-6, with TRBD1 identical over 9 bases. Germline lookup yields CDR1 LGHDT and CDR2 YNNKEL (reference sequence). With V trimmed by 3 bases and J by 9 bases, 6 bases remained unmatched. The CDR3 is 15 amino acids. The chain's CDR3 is CASSQVVQGASPLHF. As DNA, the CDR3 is TGTGCCAGCAGCCAGGTCGTACAGGGGGCTTCACCCCTCCACTTT.

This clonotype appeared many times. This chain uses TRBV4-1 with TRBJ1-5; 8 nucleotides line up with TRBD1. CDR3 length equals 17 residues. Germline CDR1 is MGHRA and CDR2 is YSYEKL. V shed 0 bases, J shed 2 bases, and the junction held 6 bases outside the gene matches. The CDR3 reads CASSQEGGQEGNQPQHF. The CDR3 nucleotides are TGCGCCAGCAGCCAAGAAGGGGGACAGGAAGGCAATCAGCCCCAGCATTTT.

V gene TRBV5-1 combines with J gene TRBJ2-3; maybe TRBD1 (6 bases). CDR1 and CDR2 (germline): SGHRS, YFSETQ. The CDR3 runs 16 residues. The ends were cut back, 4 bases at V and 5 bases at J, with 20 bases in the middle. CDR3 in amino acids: CASSPNTLGTIDTQYF. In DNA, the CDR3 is TGCGCCAGCAGCCCAAATACTCTCGGGACAATAGATACGCAGTATTTT.

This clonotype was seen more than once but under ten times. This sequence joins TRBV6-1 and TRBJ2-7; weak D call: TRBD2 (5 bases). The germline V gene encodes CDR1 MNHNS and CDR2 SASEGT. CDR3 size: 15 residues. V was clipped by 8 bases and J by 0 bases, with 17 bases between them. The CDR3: CASLNLGLLSYEQYF. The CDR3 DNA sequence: TGTGCCAGCCTAAACCTAGGACTCCTCTCCTACGAGCAGTACTTC.

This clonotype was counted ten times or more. The CDR3 DNA is TGTGCCACCAATCCGTCGTGGCAGGGGAACACCGGGGAGCTGTTTTTT. Amino acid sequence: CATNPSWQGNTGELFF. The J gene is TRBJ2-2, the V gene TRBV12-3 or TRBV12-4; tentatively, D is TRBD1 (5 bases). Trimming took off 10 bases at V and 1 base at J, with 19 bases between the two ends. CDR3 length equals 16 residues.